This T cell receptor beta chain stems from a study of T-cell memory formation after mild COVID-19. Overall study results and limits: The second-wave clones peaking on day 37 were not confirmed as SARS-CoV-2-specific. Later expanders leaned CD4+, whereas day 15 to 85 contracting clones were balanced CD4/CD8. Researchers report contracting CD4+ clones mostly in CM and EM, with CD8+ clones in EMRA.

For this clonotype: Its cognate antigen is unknown.

The V gene's germline CDR1 is SGDLS and CDR2 YYNGEE. This CDR3 comprises 15 residues. With 4 bases removed from V and 2 bases from J, the gap between germline ends came to 10 bases. Sample barcodes and UMIs were carried by the TCR alpha and TCR beta cDNA libraries that 5'RACE generated with constant-segment primers. TCRdb re-called the 5' RACE reads with MiXCR, one entry per CDR3 protein. The sample consists of roughly 580,000 distinct CDR3 sequences, 18% of them appearing once. The chain combines TRBV9 with TRBJ2-6, with D unclear. The clonotype originates from an adult woman who had mild COVID-19 (a few samples of this study predate the infection). Cell type and time point are not known. The sample was PBMCs or a T cell subset sorted from them (not recorded which). The CDR3 spells CASSRRGTGANVLTF. The CDR3 DNA sequence: TGTGCCAGCAGCCGAAGAGGTACTGGGGCCAACGTCCTGACTTTC. The whole variable domain, filled in from reference TRBV9 and TRBJ2-6, reads DSGVTQTPKHLITATGQRVTLRCSPRSGDLSVYWYQQSLDQGLQFLIQYYNGEERAKGNILERFSAQQFPDLHSELNLSSLELGDSALYFCASSRRGTGANVLTFGAGSRLTVL.